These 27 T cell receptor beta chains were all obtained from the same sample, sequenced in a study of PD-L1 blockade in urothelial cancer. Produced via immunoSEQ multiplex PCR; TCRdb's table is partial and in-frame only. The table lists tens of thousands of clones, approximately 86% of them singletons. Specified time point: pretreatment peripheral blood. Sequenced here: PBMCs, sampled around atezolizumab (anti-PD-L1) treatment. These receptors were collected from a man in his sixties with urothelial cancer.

The CDR3, as DNA: TGCGCCAGCAGCTTGGACGGGGGTAGGAACACTGAAGCTTTCTTT. The encoded protein is CASSLDGGRNTEAFF. This sequence joins TRBV5-1 and TRBJ1-1; a weak D match, TRBD1 (5 bases). Trimming removed 0 bases at V and 1 base at J, with 10 bases between. The CDR3 loop spans 15 amino acids. Germline values: CDR1 SGHRS, CDR2 YFSETQ.

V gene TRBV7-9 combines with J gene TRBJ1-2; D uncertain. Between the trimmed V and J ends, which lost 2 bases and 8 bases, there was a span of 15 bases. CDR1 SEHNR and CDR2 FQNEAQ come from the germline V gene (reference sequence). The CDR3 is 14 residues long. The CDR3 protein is CASSLQREAGGYTF. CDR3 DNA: TGTGCCAGCAGCTTACAAAGGGAGGCAGGCGGCTACACCTTC.

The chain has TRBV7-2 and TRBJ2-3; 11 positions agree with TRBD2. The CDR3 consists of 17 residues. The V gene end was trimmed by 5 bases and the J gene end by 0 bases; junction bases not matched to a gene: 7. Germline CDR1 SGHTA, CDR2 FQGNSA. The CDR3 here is CASSIRLAGISTDTQYF. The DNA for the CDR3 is TGTGCCAGCAGCATAAGACTAGCGGGGATAAGCACAGATACGCAGTATTTT.

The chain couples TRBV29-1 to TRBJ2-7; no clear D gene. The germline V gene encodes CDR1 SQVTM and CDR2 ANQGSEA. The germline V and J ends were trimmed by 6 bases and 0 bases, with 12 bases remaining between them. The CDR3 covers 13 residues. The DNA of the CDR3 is TGCAGCGTAACACGTACCAGCTCCTACGAGCAGTACTTC. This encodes CSVTRTSSYEQYF.

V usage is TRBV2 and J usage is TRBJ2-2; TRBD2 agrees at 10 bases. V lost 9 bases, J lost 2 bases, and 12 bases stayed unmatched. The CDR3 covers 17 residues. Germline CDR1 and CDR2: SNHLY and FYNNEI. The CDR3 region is CARRLTSGSINTGELFF. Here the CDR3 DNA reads TGTGCCAGGCGATTGACTAGCGGGTCTATTAACACCGGGGAGCTGTTTTTT.

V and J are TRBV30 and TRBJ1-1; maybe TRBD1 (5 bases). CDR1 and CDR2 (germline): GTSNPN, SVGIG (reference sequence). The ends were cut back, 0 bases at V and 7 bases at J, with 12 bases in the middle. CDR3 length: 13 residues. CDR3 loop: CAWSVQRGGEAFF. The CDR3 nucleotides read TGTGCCTGGAGTGTACAAAGGGGCGGTGAAGCTTTCTTT.

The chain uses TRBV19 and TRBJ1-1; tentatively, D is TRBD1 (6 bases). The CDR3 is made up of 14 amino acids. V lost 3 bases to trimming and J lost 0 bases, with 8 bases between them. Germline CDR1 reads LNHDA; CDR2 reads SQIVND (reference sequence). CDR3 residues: CASSIGQMNTEAFF. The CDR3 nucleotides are TGTGCCAGTAGTATTGGACAGATGAACACTGAAGCTTTCTTT.

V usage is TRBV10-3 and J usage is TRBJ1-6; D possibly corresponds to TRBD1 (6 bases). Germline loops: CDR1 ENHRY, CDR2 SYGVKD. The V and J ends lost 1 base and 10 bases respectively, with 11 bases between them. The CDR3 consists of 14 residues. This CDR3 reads CAISEYQGSSPLHF. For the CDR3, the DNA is TGTGCCATCAGTGAGTACCAGGGGAGCTCACCCCTCCACTTT.

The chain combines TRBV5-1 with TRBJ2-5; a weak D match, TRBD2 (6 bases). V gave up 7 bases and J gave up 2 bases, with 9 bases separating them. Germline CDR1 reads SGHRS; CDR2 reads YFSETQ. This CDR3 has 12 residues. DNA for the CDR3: TGCGCCAGCGGCGGGGAGCAAGAGACCCAGTACTTC. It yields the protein CASGGEQETQYF.

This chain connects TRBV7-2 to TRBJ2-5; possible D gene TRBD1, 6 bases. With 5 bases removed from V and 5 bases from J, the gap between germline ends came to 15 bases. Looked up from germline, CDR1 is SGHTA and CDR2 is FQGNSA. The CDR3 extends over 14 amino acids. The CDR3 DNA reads TGTGCCAGCAGCCCTGCCAGGGGTACGGAGACCCAGTACTTC. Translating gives CASSPARGTETQYF.

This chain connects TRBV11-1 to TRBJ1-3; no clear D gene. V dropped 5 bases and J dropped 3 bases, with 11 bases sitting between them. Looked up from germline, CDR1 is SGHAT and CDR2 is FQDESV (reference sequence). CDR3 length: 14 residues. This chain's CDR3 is CASSQRELGNTIYF. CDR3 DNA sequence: TGTGCCAGCAGCCAGAGGGAGCTTGGAAACACCATATATTTT.

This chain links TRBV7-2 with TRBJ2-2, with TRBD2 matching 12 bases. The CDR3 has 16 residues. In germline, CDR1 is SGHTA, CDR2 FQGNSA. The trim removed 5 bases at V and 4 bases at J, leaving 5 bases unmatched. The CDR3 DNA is TGTGCCAGCAGCCCTCTAGCGGGGGGGGTCACCGGGGAGCTGTTTTTT. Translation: CASSPLAGGVTGELFF.

CDR3 in DNA: TGTGCCAGCAGCTGGGCGGGGGATTCTAGCACAGATACGCAGTATTTT. It encodes CASSWAGDSSTDTQYF. The V and J genes are TRBV11-3 and TRBJ2-3, with 7 positions matching TRBD2. Germline V gene data show CDR1 as SGHNT and CDR2 as YENEEA. J was trimmed by 0 bases and V by 4 bases; bases with no gene match: 7. The CDR3 covers 16 residues. Drawing the rest from reference TRBV11-3 and TRBJ2-3, the complete variable domain is EAGVVQSPRYKIIEKKQPVAFWCNPISGHNTLYWYLQNLGQGPELLIRYENEEAVDDSQLPKDRFSAERLKGVDSTLKIQPAELGDSAVYLCASSWAGDSSTDTQYFGPGTRLTVL.

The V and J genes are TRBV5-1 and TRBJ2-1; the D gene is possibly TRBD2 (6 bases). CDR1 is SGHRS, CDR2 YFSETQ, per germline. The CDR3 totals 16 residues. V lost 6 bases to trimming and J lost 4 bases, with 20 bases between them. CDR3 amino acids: CASKGALATNYNEQFF. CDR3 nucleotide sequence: TGCGCCAGCAAAGGGGCCCTAGCGACCAATTACAATGAGCAGTTCTTC. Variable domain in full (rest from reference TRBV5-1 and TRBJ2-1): KAGVTQTPRYLIKTRGQQVTLSCSPISGHRSVSWYQQTPGQGLQFLFEYFSETQRNKGNFPGRFSGRQFSNSRSEMNVSTLELGDSALYLCASKGALATNYNEQFFGPGTRLTVL.

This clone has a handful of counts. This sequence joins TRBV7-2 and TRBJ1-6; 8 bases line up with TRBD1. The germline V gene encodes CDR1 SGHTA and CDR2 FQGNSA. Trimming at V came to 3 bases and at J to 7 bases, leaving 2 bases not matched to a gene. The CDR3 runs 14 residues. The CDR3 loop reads CASSFGQGNSPLHF. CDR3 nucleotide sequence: TGTGCCAGCAGCTTCGGACAGGGAAATTCACCCCTCCACTTT.

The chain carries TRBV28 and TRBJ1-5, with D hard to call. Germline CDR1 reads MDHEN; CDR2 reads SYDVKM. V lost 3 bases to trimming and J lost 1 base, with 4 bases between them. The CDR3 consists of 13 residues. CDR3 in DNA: TGTGCCAGCAGTTTCATGAGCAATCAGCCCCAGCATTTT. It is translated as CASSFMSNQPQHF.

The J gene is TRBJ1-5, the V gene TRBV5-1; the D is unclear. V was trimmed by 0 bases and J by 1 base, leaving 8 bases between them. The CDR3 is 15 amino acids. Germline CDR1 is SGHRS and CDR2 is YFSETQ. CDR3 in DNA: TGCGCCAGCAGCTTGGGGGCTGGGAGCAATCAGCCCCAGCATTTT. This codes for CASSLGAGSNQPQHF.

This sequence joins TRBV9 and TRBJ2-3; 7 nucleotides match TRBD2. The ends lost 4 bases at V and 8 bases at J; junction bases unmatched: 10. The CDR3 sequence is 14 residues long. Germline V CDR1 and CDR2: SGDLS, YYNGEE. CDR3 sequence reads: CASSPRTSPVTQYF. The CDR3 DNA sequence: TGTGCCAGCAGCCCTCGGACTAGTCCGGTTACGCAGTATTTT.

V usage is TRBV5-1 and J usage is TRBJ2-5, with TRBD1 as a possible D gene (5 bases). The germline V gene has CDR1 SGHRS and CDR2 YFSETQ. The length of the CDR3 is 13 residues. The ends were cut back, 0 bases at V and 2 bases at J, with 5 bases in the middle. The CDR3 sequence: CASSLEGQETQYF. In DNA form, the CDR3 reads TGCGCCAGCAGCTTGGAGGGGCAAGAGACCCAGTACTTC.

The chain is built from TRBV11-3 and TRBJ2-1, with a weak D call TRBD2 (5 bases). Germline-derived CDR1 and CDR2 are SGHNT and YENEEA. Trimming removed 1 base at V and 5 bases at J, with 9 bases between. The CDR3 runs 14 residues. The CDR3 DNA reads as TGTGCCAGCAGCTTAGCGGGGTTGAACAATGAGCAGTTCTTC. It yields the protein CASSLAGLNNEQFF.

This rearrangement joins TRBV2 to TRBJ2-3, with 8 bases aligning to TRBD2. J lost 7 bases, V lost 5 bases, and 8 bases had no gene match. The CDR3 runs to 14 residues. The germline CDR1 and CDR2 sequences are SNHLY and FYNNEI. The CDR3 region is CASSSGLGRYTQYF. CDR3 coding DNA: TGTGCCAGCAGTTCGGGACTAGGTCGATATACGCAGTATTTT.

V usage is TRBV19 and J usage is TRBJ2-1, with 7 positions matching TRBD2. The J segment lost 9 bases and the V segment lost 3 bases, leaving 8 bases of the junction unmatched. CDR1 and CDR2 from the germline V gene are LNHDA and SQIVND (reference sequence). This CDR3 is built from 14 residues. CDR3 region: CASSIGGQRGEQFF. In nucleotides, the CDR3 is TGTGCCAGTAGTATTGGCGGGCAGCGGGGTGAGCAGTTCTTC.

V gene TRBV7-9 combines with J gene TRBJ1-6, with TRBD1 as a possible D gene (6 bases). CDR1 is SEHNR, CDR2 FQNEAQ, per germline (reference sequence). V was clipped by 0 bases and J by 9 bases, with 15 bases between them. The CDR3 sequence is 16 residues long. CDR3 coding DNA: TGTGCCAGCAGCTTAGCGGGGACATCAGGAGTTTCACCCCTCCACTTT. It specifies CASSLAGTSGVSPLHF.

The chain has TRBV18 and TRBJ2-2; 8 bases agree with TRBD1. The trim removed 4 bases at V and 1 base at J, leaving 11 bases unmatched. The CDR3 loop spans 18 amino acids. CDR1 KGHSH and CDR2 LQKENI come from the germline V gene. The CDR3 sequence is CASSQQNAGTGNTGELFF. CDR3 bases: TGTGCCAGCTCACAACAGAATGCCGGGACAGGGAACACCGGGGAGCTGTTTTTT.

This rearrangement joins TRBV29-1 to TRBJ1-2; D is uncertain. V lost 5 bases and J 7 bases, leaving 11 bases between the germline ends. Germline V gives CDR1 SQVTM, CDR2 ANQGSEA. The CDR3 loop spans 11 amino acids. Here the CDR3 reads CSVSPPGGYTF. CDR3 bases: TGCAGCGTTTCCCCACCGGGTGGCTACACCTTC. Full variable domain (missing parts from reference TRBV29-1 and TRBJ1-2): SAVISQKPSRDICQRGTSLTIQCQVDSQVTMMFWYRQQPGQSLTLIATANQGSEATYESGFVIDKFPISRPNLTFSTLTVSNMSPEDSSIYLCSVSPPGGYTFGSGTRLTVV.

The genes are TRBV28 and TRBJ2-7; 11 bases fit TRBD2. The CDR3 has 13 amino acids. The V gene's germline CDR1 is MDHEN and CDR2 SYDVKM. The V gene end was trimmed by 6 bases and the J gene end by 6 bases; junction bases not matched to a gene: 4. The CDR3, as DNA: TGTGCCAGCAGCACTAGCGGGGGTGGCGAGCAGTACTTC. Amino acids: CASSTSGGGEQYF.

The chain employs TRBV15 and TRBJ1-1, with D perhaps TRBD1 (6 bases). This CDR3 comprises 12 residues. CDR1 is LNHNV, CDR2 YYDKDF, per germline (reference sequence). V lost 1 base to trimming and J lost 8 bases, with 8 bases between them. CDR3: CATSRGQEEAFF. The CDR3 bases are TGTGCCACCAGCAGAGGACAGGAGGAAGCTTTCTTT.